This T cell receptor (beta chain) was profiled in a study of T cell repertoires in aging, cancer and after chemotherapy. Study results and limitations: In each cancer cohort, median generation probability increased across chemotherapy, suggesting thymic output rebounded.

Peripheral blood genomic DNA, not sorted cells or RNA, was the template. Multiplex touch-down PCR with TRB-A/B primers amplified rearranged V-D-J TRB sequences. MiXCR, applied by TCRdb to the multiplex PCR reads, yields one record per CDR3 protein. The sample includes thousands of distinct CDR3 sequences, around 22% of them seen just once. This clonotype was seen only a few times. Its antigen is as yet unknown. The V segment lost 6 bases and the J segment 2 bases; nucleotides outside the gene matches: 8. Germline V gene lookup returns CDR1 MDHEN and CDR2 SYDVKM. This CDR3 comprises 15 residues. What was sequenced was blood. The clonotype originates from a human donor in good health. The chain uses TRBV28 and TRBJ2-7; 9 bases fit TRBD2. The CDR3 region is CASSQLAGIAYEQYF. DNA of the CDR3: TGTGCCAGCAGCCAGCTAGCGGGAATAGCCTACGAGCAGTACTTC.